Listed below are T cell receptor beta chains from one sample, sequenced in a study of blood T cell repertoires in COVID-19. Generated by immunoSEQ multiplex PCR, the TCRdb table keeps only in-frame clones and is missing some. The sample contains about 170,000 clones, approximately 82% of which appear only once. Sequenced sample: PBMCs or T cells enriched from blood (not recorded which). These receptors were collected from a woman in her 50s in a cohort exposed to, infected with or recovered from COVID-19 (not recorded which). Both conserved end residues are trimmed from each CDR3. Each record gives: V gene, J gene, CDR3 protein.

>TRBV3-1/TRBV3-2|TRBJ2-7
ASTGEGYEQY
>TRBV15|TRBJ1-1
ATSRETGGWTEAF
>TRBV2|TRBJ1-5
ASSDRADQPQH
>TRBV4-3|TRBJ2-7
ASSQFLSSYEQY
>TRBV3-1/TRBV3-2|TRBJ2-1
ASSQMTATYNEQF
>TRBV11-2|TRBJ2-7
ASSLDPTSYEQY
>TRBV4-1|TRBJ2-7
ASSPSTGTEQY
>TRBV19|TRBJ1-1
ASSIRQVDTEAF
>TRBV19|TRBJ1-2
ASSILAGTDYGYT
>TRBV30|TRBJ1-1
AWSVPLSGTEAF
>TRBV11-2|TRBJ2-2
ASSLDLGGFAGELF
>TRBV6-5|TRBJ1-1
ASSPPGRSTEAF
>TRBV12-3/TRBV12-4|TRBJ1-5
ASSHTGAQPQH
>TRBV2|TRBJ1-5
ASSDWGGQPQH
>TRBV19|TRBJ2-1
ATTDRTPPFF
>TRBV28|TRBJ2-3
ASSSSGTIRSQADTQY
>TRBV2|TRBJ2-5
ASSESVATRGETQY
>TRBV5-1|TRBJ2-3
ASSAGTSGPSTDTQY
>TRBV28|TRBJ2-2
ASGGPGSGDRTGELF
>TRBV5-1|TRBJ1-3
ASSWGQVGSGNTIY
>TRBV4-2|TRBJ2-4
ASSQEDGGTSGSAKNIQY
>TRBV14|TRBJ1-6
ASSQLQGYSPLH
>TRBV9|TRBJ2-1
ASSFQNEQF
>TRBV20-1|TRBJ2-3
SASSASGRKSDTQY
>TRBV7-9|TRBJ1-1
ASSSGVVIEAF
>TRBV7-2|TRBJ1-2
ASSPTGPYGYT
>TRBV7-8|TRBJ1-5
ASSSNRGGGQPQH
>TRBV5-1|TRBJ2-1
ASSLGTGEGDEQF
>TRBV7-3|TRBJ2-2
ASSLGTSGGELF
>TRBV5-1|TRBJ2-2
PRSLDGRGGELF
>TRBV4-3|TRBJ1-5
ASSQGQGGNQPQH
>TRBV7-3|TRBJ2-5
ASSRTGKETQY
>TRBV7-9|TRBJ1-3
ASREPTVGNTIY
>TRBV14|TRBJ2-5
ASSQDRRGETQY
>TRBV6-2/TRBV6-3|TRBJ1-6
ASSYSNGNVNNSPLH
>TRBV19|TRBJ1-5
ASSIRGELVGSNQPQH
>TRBV28|TRBJ1-2
ATYETGANYGYT
>TRBV7-3|TRBJ2-3
ASSLTAASGGRGDTQY
>TRBV7-3|TRBJ2-5
ASSRSGSPGETQY
>TRBV4-2|TRBJ2-5
ASSQRPGGFQETQY
>TRBV11-1|TRBJ2-3
ASSSGLILDTQY
>TRBV5-1|TRBJ2-3
PRRPGAGGSTDTQY
>TRBV27|TRBJ2-1
ASSPQDRGPPNNEQF
>TRBV5-5|TRBJ2-3
ASSLRDRNKDTQY
>TRBV28|TRBJ2-7
ASAGTGAYEQY
>TRBV15|TRBJ2-7
ATSRDLTAYEQY
>TRBV7-2|TRBJ2-2
ASSFSANTGELF
>TRBV7-3|TRBJ2-5
ASSSTGGAETQY
>TRBV28|TRBJ1-1
ASSFPGTNYEAF
>TRBV9|TRBJ2-3
ASSVTGTSGIDTQY
>TRBV4-1|TRBJ2-5
ASSQGTGQETQY
>TRBV19|TRBJ1-4
ASSQTGGHEKLF
>TRBV18|TRBJ2-5
ASSPLGTGGETQY
>TRBV5-1|TRBJ2-7
ASSLVFGTDPYEQY
>TRBV19|TRBJ2-7
ASSPRRGTGVYEQY
>TRBV5-8|TRBJ1-2
ASSFPSQGLNYGYT
>TRBV12-5|TRBJ1-1
ASGRPKTGSEAF
>TRBV7-7|TRBJ2-1
ASSSQLGGDEQF
>TRBV4-2|TRBJ2-3
ASSQGTSGGVQSTQY